This is a list of T cell receptor beta chains from one sample in a study of blood T cells in healthy people across ages. A single record per CDR3 protein comes from TCRdb applying MiXCR to the 5' RACE reads. The table includes 780,000 or so distinct CDR3 sequences, about 48% detected once. Sequenced: blood. All receptors come from a man older than 75 in good health. Each CDR3 is given with its conserved first and last residue. Fields, in order: clone size, J gene, V gene, D gene, CDR3 DNA, CDR3 protein. D genes are given only for firm matches. A clone size is listed for some rows: how often the clone was seen (once, few, many), or a class if it is expanded.

>-|TRBJ2-3|TRBV27|TRBD2
TGTGCCAGCTCAAGACTAGCGGGAGATATGCAGTATTTT
CASSRLAGDMQYF
>-|TRBJ1-4|TRBV20-1|TRBD1
TGCAGTGCATGGGACAGGGGGGAAGAAAAACTGTTTTTT
CSAWDRGEEKLFF
>few|TRBJ2-5|TRBV24-1|TRBD2
TGTGCCACCAGTGATTTGCGGGAGGGCCCAGAGACCCAGTACTTC
CATSDLREGPETQYF
>-|TRBJ2-4|TRBV29-1|TRBD1
TGCAGCGCGGACAGGGGAAACATTCAGTACTTC
CSADRGNIQYF
>once|TRBJ2-5|TRBV18|-
TGTGCCAGCTCACCACTCCAGCCCCAAGAGACCCAGTACTTC
CASSPLQPQETQYF
>once|TRBJ2-1|TRBV27|-
TGTGCCAGCAGTGCCCGGAAAGGTAGCCTGGGCCCCTACAATGAGCAGTTCTTC
CASSARKGSLGPYNEQFF
>-|TRBJ2-1|TRBV6-2/TRBV6-3|TRBD1
TGTGCCAGCAGTAATGACAGGGGGCAGAATGAGCAGTTCTTC
CASSNDRGQNEQFF
>-|TRBJ2-7|TRBV5-1|TRBD2
TGCGCCAGCAGCTTATCTACTAGCGGGGTCACCTACGAGCAGTACTTC
CASSLSTSGVTYEQYF
>few|TRBJ2-3|TRBV12-3/TRBV12-4|-
TGTGCCAGCAGTTTATGGCAGGGCGTCGGGGATACGCAGTATTTT
CASSLWQGVGDTQYF
>-|TRBJ2-3|TRBV5-1|TRBD2
TGCGCCAGCAGCTCCGGACTAGCGGGAGCAGATATGCAGTATTTT
CASSSGLAGADMQYF
>-|TRBJ2-5|TRBV7-8|TRBD2
TGTGCCAGCAGCCCCAGACTAGCAGAACCCGGGCAGACCCAGTACTTC
CASSPRLAEPGQTQYF
>few|TRBJ2-6|TRBV12-3/TRBV12-4|-
TGTGCCAGCACCTCAGGACGGTCCATCTCTGGGGCCAACGTCCTGACTTTC
CASTSGRSISGANVLTF
>-|TRBJ2-5|TRBV24-1|-
TGTGCCACCAGTGATGGCGGGAATGCCGAGGAGACCCAGTACTTC
CATSDGGNAEETQYF
>-|TRBJ2-2|TRBV6-2/TRBV6-3|TRBD2
TGTGCCAGCAGTTACGGGTCGGGACTAGCGGTTTACACCGGGGAGCTGTTTTTT
CASSYGSGLAVYTGELFF
>few|TRBJ1-4|TRBV20-1|-
TGCAGTGGGACACTGCCCGACGCATGGGGTGAAAAACTGTTTTTT
CSGTLPDAWGEKLFF
>-|TRBJ2-7|TRBV7-2|-
TGTGCCAGCAGCTTATTAGGAGGTGGTAGTGCCTACGAGCAGTACTTC
CASSLLGGGSAYEQYF
>-|TRBJ1-1|TRBV14|TRBD1
TGTGCCAGCAGCCACCGGGACAGGGATGGGACTGAAGCTTTCTTT
CASSHRDRDGTEAFF
>-|TRBJ2-3|TRBV7-8|TRBD2
TGTGCCAGCAGCTTAGGTCCCCTAGCGGGGTTAAGCACAGATACGCAGTATTTT
CASSLGPLAGLSTDTQYF
>-|TRBJ2-1|TRBV6-2/TRBV6-3|-
TGTGCCAGCGGGCCAGAGCAGTTCTTC
CASGPEQFF
>-|TRBJ1-5|TRBV24-1|-
TGTGCCACCAGTGACATTACGAACTCCCAGTTGCAGCCCCAGCATTTT
CATSDITNSQLQPQHF
>-|TRBJ2-5|TRBV7-9|-
TGTGCCAGCAGCGAAAGGGACCGGGTCCAAGAGACCCAGTACTTC
CASSERDRVQETQYF
>-|TRBJ1-4|TRBV10-3|-
TGTGCCACCAGGGACGGGCCAAGCGAAAAACTGTTTTTT
CATRDGPSEKLFF
>-|TRBJ1-4|TRBV29-1|-
TGCAGCGTTGAGGGAGGCCAGACTAATGAAAAACTGTTTTTT
CSVEGGQTNEKLFF
>few|TRBJ1-2|TRBV7-9|TRBD1
TGTGCCAGCAGCACTGGGACAGAGAAAAACTATGGCTACACCTTC
CASSTGTEKNYGYTF
>-|TRBJ1-5|TRBV27|TRBD1
TGTGCCACCGCGGACAGGATCAATCAGCCCCAGCATTTT
CATADRINQPQHF
>few|TRBJ1-4|TRBV6-5|-
TGTGCCAGCAGTAGCGGGGGGAATTACAATGAAAAACTGTTTTTT
CASSSGGNYNEKLFF
>-|TRBJ2-1|TRBV6-1|TRBD1
TGTGCCAGCACCCGGACAGGGGACCTCTACAATGAGCAGTTCTTC
CASTRTGDLYNEQFF
>-|TRBJ2-5|TRBV18|-
TGTGCCAGCTCACCCGAATTGACAGGGAGGTCTGAGACCCAGTACTTC
CASSPELTGRSETQYF
>few|TRBJ2-5|TRBV20-1|-
TGCAGTGCTAGTGGGGGTCCAGGGGAGACCCAGTACTTC
CSASGGPGETQYF
>-|TRBJ2-7|TRBV6-1|-
TGTGCCAGCAGTGAAACGGCAGGTAGTATAGGCGAGCAGTACTTC
CASSETAGSIGEQYF
>few|TRBJ2-7|TRBV2|-
TGTGCCAGCAGGTACAGGGACTCGACCTACGAGCAGTACTTC
CASRYRDSTYEQYF
>-|TRBJ2-1|TRBV29-1|-
TGCAGCGTACAGGACTCAGACGAGCAGTTCTTC
CSVQDSDEQFF
>-|TRBJ1-5|TRBV7-2|TRBD1
TGTGCCAGCAGCCGACAGGGCACCAATCAGCCCCAGCATTTT
CASSRQGTNQPQHF
>-|TRBJ2-5|TRBV20-1|TRBD1
TGCAGTGCCAGTGGACAGGCCCAAGAGACCCAGTACTTC
CSASGQAQETQYF
>-|TRBJ1-1|TRBV18|-
TGTGCCAGCTCACCACGCGAGGGGTCCGCTGAAGCTTTCTTT
CASSPREGSAEAFF
>-|TRBJ1-6|TRBV6-1|-
TGTGCCAGCAGTCTATCCCTCGGTTCTCCGAAAGGCAGTTCACCCCTCCACTTT
CASSLSLGSPKGSSPLHF
>-|TRBJ2-5|TRBV20-1|TRBD2
TGCAGTGCCTATAGCGGGAGAAGGGAGACCCAGTACTTC
CSAYSGRRETQYF
>once|TRBJ2-1|TRBV7-2|TRBD2
TGTGCCAGCAGACCAGGGCGCGGGAGGTATAGTGAGCAGTTCTTC
CASRPGRGRYSEQFF
>-|TRBJ2-1|TRBV20-1|-
TGCAGTGCTAGAGATCAGGGGCACTTTAACAATGAGCAGTTCTTC
CSARDQGHFNNEQFF
>-|TRBJ2-5|TRBV12-3/TRBV12-4|-
TGTGCCAGCAGTTTAGTACGACCCGGGACCCAGTACTTC
CASSLVRPGTQYF
>-|TRBJ2-5|TRBV20-1|-
TGCAGTGCTAGAGACCGTTACAGAGGCCAAGAGACCCAGTACTTC
CSARDRYRGQETQYF
>-|TRBJ2-7|TRBV25-1|-
TGTGCCAGCAGTGAATTGGGGCCCTCCGCCAACTACGAGCAGTACTTC
CASSELGPSANYEQYF
>-|TRBJ1-4|TRBV7-9|TRBD1
TGTGCCAGCAGCTTATCGACAGGGCTTAATGAAAAACTGTTTTTT
CASSLSTGLNEKLFF
>few|TRBJ2-1|TRBV18|-
TGTGCCAGCTCGGGTCCCCAGGCGGGGTCCTACAATGAGCAGTTCTTC
CASSGPQAGSYNEQFF
>-|TRBJ2-7|TRBV7-2|-
TGTGCCAGCAGTTGGAGGGGAGACGGCGAGCAGTACTTC
CASSWRGDGEQYF
>-|TRBJ2-7|TRBV29-1|-
TGCAGCCCCGGGGAAGACGAGCAGTACTTC
CSPGEDEQYF
>-|TRBJ1-2|TRBV5-1|-
TGCGCCAGCAGCTCTCTTCTCGCAGATGGCTACACCTTC
CASSSLLADGYTF
>-|TRBJ2-1|TRBV7-2|-
TGTGCCAGCAGCTTAGCGTACTGGTCCTATGAGCAGTTCTTC
CASSLAYWSYEQFF
>once|TRBJ2-7|TRBV3-1|-
TGTGCCAGCAGCCGGTCCCTGGCCTACGAGCAGTACTTC
CASSRSLAYEQYF
>few|TRBJ2-1|TRBV25-1|-
TGTGCCAGCAGTGAATATACCCGGGAGCAGTTCTTC
CASSEYTREQFF
>-|TRBJ2-7|TRBV7-9|-
TGTGCCAGCAGCTTAGGCCAGGGCATACCCTACGAGCAGTACTTC
CASSLGQGIPYEQYF